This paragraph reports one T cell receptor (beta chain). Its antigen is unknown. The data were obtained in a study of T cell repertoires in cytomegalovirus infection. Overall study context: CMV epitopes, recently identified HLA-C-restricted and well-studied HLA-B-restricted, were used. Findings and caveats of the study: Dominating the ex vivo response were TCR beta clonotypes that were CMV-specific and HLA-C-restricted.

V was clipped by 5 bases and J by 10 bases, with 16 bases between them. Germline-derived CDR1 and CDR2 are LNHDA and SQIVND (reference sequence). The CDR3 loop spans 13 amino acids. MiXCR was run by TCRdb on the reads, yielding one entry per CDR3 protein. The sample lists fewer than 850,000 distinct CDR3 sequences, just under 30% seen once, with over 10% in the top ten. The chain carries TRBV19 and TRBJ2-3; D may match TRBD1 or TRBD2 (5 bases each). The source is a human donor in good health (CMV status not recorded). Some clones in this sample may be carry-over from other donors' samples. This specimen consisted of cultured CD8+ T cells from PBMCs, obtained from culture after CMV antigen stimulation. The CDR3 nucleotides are TGTGCCAGTAGTCTTACAGGACCCGGGGCGCAGTATTTT. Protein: CASSLTGPGAQYF.